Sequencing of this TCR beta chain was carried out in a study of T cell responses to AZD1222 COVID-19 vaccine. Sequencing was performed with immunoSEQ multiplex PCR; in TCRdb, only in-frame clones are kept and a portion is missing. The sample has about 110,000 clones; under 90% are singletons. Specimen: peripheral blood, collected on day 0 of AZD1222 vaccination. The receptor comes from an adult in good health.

This CDR3 reads CASSSGAGGKTNEKLFF. In nucleotides, the CDR3 is TGCGCCAGCAGCTCGGGGGCAGGGGGCAAGACTAATGAAAAACTGTTTTTT. The V and J genes are TRBV5-1 and TRBJ1-4; TRBD1 agrees at 8 bases. CDR3 length equals 17 residues. Germline CDR1 reads SGHRS; CDR2 reads YFSETQ. V lost 3 bases to trimming and J lost 2 bases; unmatched junction nucleotides: 9.